A selection of T cell receptor beta chains follows, all from one sample in a study of cytomegalovirus exposure and HLA in healthy donors. Profiled with immunoSEQ multiplex PCR; TCRdb holds only in-frame clones, not every one. The table has about 160,000 clones, roughly 80% seen once. Input material: PBMCs. These receptor sequences come from a man aged 40-50 years in good health and CMV-seronegative. The CDR3 runs from the conserved cysteine through the conserved F or W. A D gene is named only where the DNA matches it firmly. Rows may omit the clone size; those that give it use once, few, many or a size class.

CASSDPRRAVLAQYF	TGTGCCAGCAGCGATCCAAGGAGGGCGGTTTTGGCCCAGTACTTC	TRBV6-6	TRBJ2-5	15	.	.
CASSYREVGFRAYEQYF	TGTGCCAGCAGTTATCGGGAGGTGGGGTTTAGGGCCTACGAGCAGTACTTC	TRBV6-9	TRBJ2-7	17	.	TRBD2
CASSLDQAGRVDGYTF	TGTGCCAGCAGCTTAGATCAGGCTGGCAGGGTTGATGGCTACACCTTC	TRBV11-2	TRBJ1-2	16	.	.
CASSEEVRGPPYEQYF	TGTGCCAGCAGTGAAGAGGTGCGGGGGCCTCCCTACGAGCAGTACTTC	TRBV6-1	TRBJ2-7	16	.	.
CATSDGGEQFF	TGTGCCACCAGCGACGGGGGTGAGCAGTTCTTC	TRBV15	TRBJ2-1	11	.	.
CASSQDWGTGLREQYF	TGTGCCAGCAGCCAAGATTGGGGGACAGGGCTGCGGGAGCAGTACTTC	TRBV14	TRBJ2-7	16	.	TRBD1
CASSTSTDTQYF	TGTGCCAGCTCCACATCCACAGATACGCAGTATTTT	TRBV28	TRBJ2-3	12	.	.
CASLAGFPDTQYF	TGTGCCAGTTTAGCGGGGTTCCCAGATACGCAGTATTTT	TRBV28	TRBJ2-3	13	.	TRBD2
CASSLDFFRDRVYSPLHF	TGTGCCAGCAGCTTAGATTTCTTCCGGGACAGGGTCTATTCACCCCTCCACTTT	TRBV7-2	TRBJ1-6	18	.	TRBD1
CASKTDREKLFF	TGTGCCAGCAAAACGGACAGGGAAAAACTGTTTTTT	TRBV6-1	TRBJ1-4	12	.	TRBD1
CATSGGAFTEAFF	TGTGCCACCAGCGGGGGGGCATTCACTGAAGCTTTCTTT	TRBV15	TRBJ1-1	13	.	.
CAWSGARLEQFF	TGTGCCTGGAGTGGAGCCCGACTGGAGCAGTTCTTC	TRBV30	TRBJ2-1	12	.	.
CASRALSSYNSPLHF	TGTGCCAGCAGGGCCCTCAGCTCCTATAATTCACCCCTCCACTTT	TRBV2	TRBJ1-6	15	.	.
CATGTAEAFF	TGTGCCACCGGGACAGCTGAAGCTTTCTTT	TRBV19	TRBJ1-1	10	.	TRBD1
CASISKSLLQKPLF	TGTGCCAGCATAAGTAAAAGCTTATTGCAAAAACCCCTCTTC	TRBV28	TRBJ1-2	14	.	.
CASSLRATSGGTPTGELFF	TGCGCCAGCAGCCTAAGGGCGACTAGCGGGGGGACTCCCACCGGGGAGCTGTTTTTT	TRBV4-1	TRBJ2-2	19	few	TRBD2
CASSRDRYQETQYF	TGTGCCAGCAGCCGCGACAGGTACCAAGAGACCCAGTACTTC	TRBV6-1	TRBJ2-5	14	.	.
CASSLVSGSANEKLFF	TGTGCCAGCAGCTTAGTTTCAGGGTCGGCTAATGAAAAACTGTTTTTT	TRBV7-9	TRBJ1-4	16	many	.
CAISESGTGFHEQYF	TGTGCCATCAGTGAGTCGGGGACAGGTTTCCACGAGCAGTACTTC	TRBV10-3	TRBJ2-7	15	many	TRBD1
CATSSQLASGLQYYEQYF	TGTGCCACCAGCTCTCAGCTGGCTAGCGGGTTACAATACTACGAGCAGTACTTC	TRBV15	TRBJ2-7	18	.	TRBD2
CASSGRTGEGETQYF	TGCGCCAGCAGCGGACGGACAGGGGAGGGGGAGACCCAGTACTTC	TRBV5-1	TRBJ2-5	15	once	TRBD1
CASSYLRTGDLEQYF	TGTGCCAGCAGTTACCTCAGGACAGGGGATCTCGAGCAGTACTTC	TRBV6-6	TRBJ2-7	15	once	TRBD1
CATSPGEVTQYF	TGTGCCACCAGCCCGGGGGAAGTTACGCAGTATTTT	TRBV15	TRBJ2-3	12	.	.
CASSFRADTQYF	TGTGCCAGCAGCTTCCGGGCAGATACGCAGTATTTT	TRBV7-2	TRBJ2-3	12	.	.
CASKPIEGADEKLFF	TGTGCCAGCAAACCTATTGAGGGGGCCGATGAAAAACTGTTTTTT	TRBV7-6	TRBJ1-4	15	.	TRBD1
CASSEGADYGYTF	TGTGCCAGCAGTGAAGGCGCGGACTATGGCTACACCTTC	TRBV6-1	TRBJ1-2	13	.	.
CASIIRDLMTSGELDTQYF	TGTGCCAGCATCATCCGGGACCTAATGACTAGCGGGGAGTTGGATACGCAGTATTTT	TRBV2	TRBJ2-3	19	few	TRBD2
CASSRWDTEKLFF	TGTGCCAGCAGTCGTTGGGACACCGAAAAACTGTTTTTT	TRBV6-5	TRBJ1-4	13	.	.
CASSPSSYEQYF	TGTGCCAGCAGTCCGAGCTCCTACGAGCAGTACTTC	TRBV28	TRBJ2-7	12	.	.
CASSLSQGGNSPLHF	TGTGCCAGCAGTTTATCCCAGGGGGGTAATTCACCCCTCCACTTT	TRBV28	TRBJ1-6	15	.	TRBD1
CAISELNLAGGGTGELFF	TGTGCCATCAGTGAGCTTAATTTAGCGGGGGGAGGCACCGGGGAGCTGTTTTTT	TRBV10-3	TRBJ2-2	18	.	TRBD2
CASSLTPDSNQPQHF	TGTGCCAGCAGCTTAACACCAGATAGCAATCAGCCCCAGCATTTT	TRBV13	TRBJ1-5	15	.	.
CASSIGGLGGYTF	TGTGCCAGCAGCATCGGGGGTTTGGGTGGCTACACCTTC	TRBV14	TRBJ1-2	13	.	.
CSVLLQGNYGYTF	TGCAGCGTTCTTCTCCAGGGGAACTATGGCTACACCTTC	TRBV29-1	TRBJ1-2	13	.	.
CASSQDRGASNEKLFF	TGCGCCAGCAGCCAAGATCGGGGAGCGTCTAATGAAAAACTGTTTTTT	TRBV4-3	TRBJ1-4	16	.	.
CASSSSDRWAGELFF	TGTGCCAGCAGTTCCTCGGACAGGTGGGCCGGGGAGCTGTTTTTT	TRBV28	TRBJ2-2	15	.	TRBD1
CASSVSGGESFEQYF	TGTGCCAGCAGTGTTAGCGGGGGGGAGAGCTTCGAGCAGTACTTC	TRBV2	TRBJ2-7	15	.	TRBD2
CASSLAGQDYEQYF	TGTGCCAGCAGCTTAGCGGGACAGGACTACGAGCAGTACTTC	TRBV7-6	TRBJ2-7	14	.	TRBD1
CASSSDGIYGYTF	TGTGCCAGTAGTTCGGACGGGATCTATGGCTACACCTTC	TRBV19	TRBJ1-2	13	.	.
CASSQDRGAYEQYF	TGCGCCAGCAGCCAAGACCGGGGAGCCTACGAGCAGTACTTC	TRBV4-3	TRBJ2-7	14	.	.
CASSRLPFQVRSSPLHF	TGTGCCAGCAGTCGTTTACCCTTCCAGGTTAGAAGTTCACCCCTCCACTTT	TRBV27	TRBJ1-6	17	.	.
CASSDRGQGSPLHF	TGTGCCAGCAGTGATAGGGGACAGGGATCACCCCTCCACTTT	TRBV25-1	TRBJ1-6	14	.	TRBD1
CASSPDRAQETQYF	TGTGCCAGCAGCCCAGACAGGGCCCAAGAGACCCAGTACTTC	TRBV7-2	TRBJ2-5	14	.	TRBD1
CASSLVPTTTGLAGYNEQFF	TGCGCCAGCAGCTTGGTCCCAACTACTACAGGACTAGCGGGGTACAATGAGCAGTTCTTC	TRBV5-1	TRBJ2-1	20	.	TRBD2
CASSQDLSRTQYF	TGCGCCAGCAGCCAAGATCTGTCCAGAACGCAGTATTTT	TRBV4-1	TRBJ2-3	13	.	.
CASSRTGNNEQFF	TGTGCCAGCTCGCGGACAGGGAACAATGAGCAGTTCTTC	TRBV18	TRBJ2-1	13	.	TRBD1
CASSGANRGDEKLFF	TGTGCCAGCAGTGGGGCGAACAGGGGTGATGAAAAACTGTTTTTT	TRBV25-1	TRBJ1-4	15	.	TRBD1
CASSDSRGGPNEQFF	TGTGCCAGCAGTGACTCTCGGGGGGGCCCCAATGAGCAGTTCTTC	TRBV6-4	TRBJ2-1	15	.	TRBD2
CASSYRSISGGNEQFF	TGTGCCAGCAGTTACCGATCGATTAGCGGGGGGAATGAGCAGTTCTTC	TRBV6-5	TRBJ2-1	16	.	TRBD2
CASSVFDRGDDTIYF	TGTGCCAGCAGCGTATTTGACAGGGGGGATGACACCATATATTTT	TRBV9	TRBJ1-3	15	.	TRBD1
CASSPSPDPGGQFF	TGCGCCAGCAGCCCCAGCCCGGACCCCGGGGGGCAGTTCTTC	TRBV5-1	TRBJ2-1	14	.	.
CASSLQATYYGYTF	TGTGCCAGTAGCCTACAGGCCACGTACTATGGCTACACCTTC	TRBV19	TRBJ1-2	14	.	.
CASALDRVLGYEQYF	TGTGCCAGCGCCCTGGACAGGGTTCTTGGTTACGAGCAGTACTTC	TRBV2	TRBJ2-7	15	.	TRBD1
CASSTNRDRFYEQYF	TGTGCCAGCAGTACGAACCGGGACAGATTCTACGAGCAGTACTTC	TRBV6-6	TRBJ2-7	15	once	TRBD1
CASSHLDREETQYF	TGCGCCAGCAGCCATTTGGACAGGGAAGAGACCCAGTACTTC	TRBV4-1	TRBJ2-5	14	.	TRBD1
CASSLFLVKNIQYF	TGTGCCAGCTCTCTTTTTCTAGTCAAAAACATTCAGTACTTC	TRBV6-1	TRBJ2-4	14	.	.